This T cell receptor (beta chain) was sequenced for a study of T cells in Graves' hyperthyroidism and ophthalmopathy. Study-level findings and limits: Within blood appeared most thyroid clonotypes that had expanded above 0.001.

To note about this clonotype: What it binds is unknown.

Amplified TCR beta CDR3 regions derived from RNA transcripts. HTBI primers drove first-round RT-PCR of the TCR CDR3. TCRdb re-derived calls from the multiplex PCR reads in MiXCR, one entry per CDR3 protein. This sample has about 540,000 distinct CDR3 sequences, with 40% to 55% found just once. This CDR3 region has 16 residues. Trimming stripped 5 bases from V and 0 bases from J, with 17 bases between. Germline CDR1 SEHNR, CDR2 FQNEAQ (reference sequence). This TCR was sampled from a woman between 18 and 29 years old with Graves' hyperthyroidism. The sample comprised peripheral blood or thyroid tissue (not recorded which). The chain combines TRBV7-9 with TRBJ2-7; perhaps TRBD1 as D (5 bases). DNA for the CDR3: TGTGCCAGCAGCCCCGGCAAGGGGTCCTTCTCCTACGAGCAGTACTTC. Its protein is CASSPGKGSFSYEQYF.